These T cell receptor beta chains were read from a single sample in a study of shared clonotypes between healthy human individuals. The assay was immunoSEQ multiplex PCR, and TCRdb's table has in-frame clones only and misses some. This table holds some 1.4 million clones, roughly 96% found once. Sample: naive CD4+ T cells sorted from blood. These receptors were collected from a young man in good health. The CDR3 runs from the conserved cysteine through the conserved F or W. Each record gives: clone size, D gene, J gene, CDR3 length, V gene, CDR3 DNA, CDR3 protein. D genes are given only for firm matches. Rows may omit the clone size; those that give it use once, few, many or a size class.

>NA|NA|TRBJ1-3|12|TRBV19
TGTGCCAGTTCCTCGGCTGGAAACACCATATATTTT
CASSSAGNTIYF
>NA|NA|TRBJ1-2|11|TRBV6-1
TGTGCCAGCAGTGAAGCTGGAGGCTACACCTTC
CASSEAGGYTF
>NA|NA|TRBJ2-1|14|TRBV28
TGTGCCAGCAGCCCGTCGGGAGTGAACAATGAGCAGTTCTTC
CASSPSGVNNEQFF
>NA|NA|TRBJ1-3|16|TRBV6-1
TGTGCCAGCAGTGAATGGGGGGTTGGGTCTGGAAACACCATATATTTT
CASSEWGVGSGNTIYF
>NA|TRBD2|TRBJ2-1|14|TRBV6-5
TGTGCCAGCAGTTACCTCTTCACTAGCGAAGAGCAGTTCTTC
CASSYLFTSEEQFF
>once|TRBD2|TRBJ2-7|15|TRBV7-8
TGTGCCAGCAGCTGGGAGGGTTACGGGAGAAGGGAGCAGTACTTC
CASSWEGYGRREQYF
>NA|TRBD2|TRBJ2-1|17|TRBV5-6
TGTGCCAGCAGCCCATCGGCTAGCGGGACCCTCTACAATGAGCAGTTCTTC
CASSPSASGTLYNEQFF
>NA|NA|TRBJ1-3|16|TRBV5-4
TGTGCCAGCAGCAGAGACAGCGCCTTCTCTGGAAACACCATATATTTT
CASSRDSAFSGNTIYF
>NA|NA|TRBJ2-7|12|TRBV9
TGTGCCAGCAGCGTAGGCAGGGGCGAGCAGTACTTC
CASSVGRGEQYF
>NA|TRBD1|TRBJ2-2|17|TRBV7-8
TGTGCCAGCAGCTTAGCGGGTGACAGGGGACGCACCGGGGAGCTGTTTTTT
CASSLAGDRGRTGELFF
>NA|NA|TRBJ1-5|17|TRBV21-1
TGTGCCAGCAGCATTCGCCTCGGGACAGGGGTGGAGCAGCCCCAGCATTTT
CASSIRLGTGVEQPQHF
>NA|TRBD2|TRBJ2-3|16|TRBV18
TGTGCCAGCTCACCATCCCTAGCCCAGCGGGGAGATACGCAGTATTTT
CASSPSLAQRGDTQYF
>NA|TRBD2|TRBJ2-1|17|TRBV9
TGTGCCAGCAGCGTAGGGGGAACTAGCGGGGCCAACAATGAGCAGTTCTTC
CASSVGGTSGANNEQFF
>NA|NA|TRBJ1-1|13|TRBV2
TGTGCCAGCAGTGAACGACAATCTACTGAAGCTTTCTTT
CASSERQSTEAFF
>NA|NA|TRBJ2-1|13|TRBV9
TGTGCCAGCAGCGTAGTAGGCGGAGTTGAGCAGTTCTTC
CASSVVGGVEQFF
>NA|TRBD1|TRBJ1-5|18|TRBV11-2
TGTGCCAGCAGCTCGGGACAGGGTGTCGGGTATAGCAATCAGCCCCAGCATTTT
CASSSGQGVGYSNQPQHF
>few|NA|TRBJ2-2|19|TRBV5-1
TGCGCCAGCAGCTTGGTCATCGCTGGCCTAAGCGCGAACACCGGGGAGCTGTTTTTT
CASSLVIAGLSANTGELFF
>NA|TRBD1|TRBJ2-7|14|TRBV11-1
TGTGCCAGCAGCTATTCCGGACAGGGTTACGAGCAGTACTTC
CASSYSGQGYEQYF
>NA|NA|TRBJ2-7|15|TRBV28
TGTGCCAGCAGTTTGTTCGGGGCCGCTTTTTACGAGCAGTACTTC
CASSLFGAAFYEQYF
>NA|NA|TRBJ2-1|13|TRBV4-3
TGCGCCAGCAGCCAAGACGAAGGGAGGGAGCAGTTCTTC
CASSQDEGREQFF
>NA|TRBD1|TRBJ1-2|13|TRBV5-1
TGCGCCAGCAGCACAGGACAGGCTTCTGGCTACACCTTC
CASSTGQASGYTF
>NA|TRBD1|TRBJ2-7|14|TRBV6-1
TGTGCCAGCAGTTCCCGGGACAGCTACTACGAGCAGTACTTC
CASSSRDSYYEQYF
>NA|NA|TRBJ1-4|14|TRBV18
TGTGCCAGCTCACGGTCAAGGGCTAATGAAAAACTGTTTTTT
CASSRSRANEKLFF